Here is one T cell receptor beta chain with its context. There is no known antigen for this receptor. No per-base quality is available; no much larger clone lies one base away. The trial excluded patients who had a history of autoimmune disease or were on systemic immunosuppression. Peripheral blood for TCR sequencing was collected from all dose cohorts at baseline, on cycle 4 day 1, and on cycle 7 day 1. The samples were taken from a phase I, first-in-human, multicenter, open-label dose-escalation trial of ivuxolimab. Adults with locally advanced or metastatic head and neck squamous cell, hepatocellular, melanoma or renal cell carcinoma were enrolled in the trial. Before TCR sequencing, CD4+ T cells and CD8+ T cells from peripheral blood were sorted into separate populations. The record originates from a study of OX40 agonist ivuxolimab in advanced cancers. Regarding the complete study: Ivuxolimab was an agonistic, fully human IgG2 monoclonal antibody directed against OX40 (CD134), a costimulatory receptor. Of the roughly 54 patients in dose escalation, about 19 had hepatocellular carcinoma, some 15 had melanoma, 9 had renal cell carcinoma and 9 had head and neck cancer. Peripheral TCRbeta sequencing was intended to test whether TCR sequence diversity was altered and clonal T-cell expansion was caused by ivuxolimab. The paper reports the monotherapy dose-escalation portion (N of about 50 patients) of the phase I ivuxolimab trial. Intravenous ivuxolimab was administered to patients every 2 weeks at six dose levels: 0.01, 0.1, 0.3, 1.5, 3 and 10 mg/kg. Prior anti-PD-1, anti-PD-L1 or anti-CTLA-4 therapy was permitted, and approximately 42% of dose-escalation patients had received checkpoint inhibitors. In the dose-escalation cohort, 70% to 85% of patients were male, and the mean age was approximately 60 years, with a range of roughly 20 to 80. Partial responses occurred in three dose-escalation patients, of whom one had hepatocellular carcinoma and two had cutaneous melanoma. General study outcomes and caveats: Low levels of normalized T-cell clonal expansion were also seen in some nonresponding patients. At doses of 0.1 to 3.0 mg/kg, clonal expansion of both CD4+ and CD8+ T cells in blood was seen between baseline and week 6. Antigen specificity was not determined for the clonally expanded peripheral T cells. On average, CD8+ T cells showed more expanded clones than CD4+ T cells after ivuxolimab. In partial responders in the 0.1-3.0 mg/kg groups, normalized peripheral clonal expansion was found to be among the lowest, especially among CD8+ T cells.

Genomic DNA was extracted from sorted cells for sequencing of the TCRbeta CDR3 region. The immunoSEQ Assay was used to sequence the TCRbeta CDR3 regions. TCRdb limited this immuneACCESS table to in-frame rearrangements with V and J called. A share of clones is missing; checked studies link under half to unresolved V genes, and the rest is unexplained. The sample table records 41,000 or so clones; approximately 82% of these occur just once. Of the sample, less than 25% is held by the ten largest clones. Trimming at the junction amounts to 3 bases on V and 1 base on J, and the germline ends lie 3 bases apart. From a lookup of the germline V gene, CDR1 and CDR2 are SGDLS and YYNGEE. Its CDR3 holds 12 amino acids, cysteine through phenylalanine. The entry retains the CDR3 DNA only, 36 bases that are in frame from base 1.

The sample was CD4+ or CD8+ T cells sorted from blood, taken in a trial of the OX40 agonist ivuxolimab. The receptor was isolated from an adult with an advanced solid tumor such as melanoma, head and neck, liver or kidney cancer. Recombination linked TRBV9 to TRBJ2-3; the D gene assignment is ambiguous. The CDR3 has the sequence CASSEGTDTQYF. The DNA reads as follows: TGTGCCAGCAGCGAGGGCACAGATACGCAGTATTTT.